This T cell receptor (beta chain) appears in the sequencing data of a study of control samples from healthy donors and cancer patients (dated by TCRdb to 2018 to 2021). Note on this clone: The antigen it binds to is not known. Per-base quality was not reported, and no clone a single base away is much larger than it.

The library was made by the immunoSEQ multiplex PCR assay. Imported from immuneACCESS, the table was reduced by TCRdb to in-frame sequences with V and J called. These copies leave out some clones; in studies compared against another copy, an unresolved V gene accounts for under half, and the cause of the remainder is not known. The sample table holds more than 100,000 clones, of which approximately 89% were seen once. Less than 9% of the sample comes from the top ten. The CDR3 numbers 18 residues from cysteine through phenylalanine. The retained sequence is limited to the CDR3, 54 bases, with the frame set at the first base. The germline V gene sets CDR1 to LGHNA and CDR2 to YSLEER. V loses 4 bases, J loses 4 bases, and the germline ends lie 25 bases apart.

Input material: blood. This receptor was obtained from a woman aged 18 to 35 in good health. The chain was built from TRBV4-3 and TRBJ1-1; 6 matching bases give a weak D call of TRBD1. The CDR3 is CASSRSDRGQGRFTEAFF. DNA sequence: TGCGCCAGCAGCCGCTCGGACCGGGGGCAGGGGCGATTCACTGAAGCTTTCTTT.